Sequencing of this TCR beta chain was carried out in a study of blood T cell repertoires in COVID-19. Turning to the study itself: Italy, Spain and the United States were the sources of the convalescent and acute COVID-19 samples.

V lost 6 bases, J lost 0 bases, and 10 bases lay in between. Germline V gene sequence: CDR1 MNHEY, CDR2 SMNVEV (reference sequence). The length of the CDR3 is 14 residues. Original processing methods: Amplification with reference gene primers provided the estimates of nucleated cell counts. The data were produced by immunoSEQ multiplex PCR, yet TCRdb's version contains in-frame clones alone and is incomplete. From that table come the V and J calls and clone size; the DNA was used to work out D and trimming. The data contain under 200,000 clones, around 72% of them singletons. This clone was detected a few times.

What was sequenced was peripheral blood. The receptor was isolated from an elderly woman with acute or convalescent COVID-19. V is TRBV27 and J is TRBJ2-3, with D hard to call. The CDR3 loop reads CASRLQPSTDTQYF. The CDR3 DNA reads as TGTGCCAGCAGACTCCAACCTAGCACAGATACGCAGTATTTT.